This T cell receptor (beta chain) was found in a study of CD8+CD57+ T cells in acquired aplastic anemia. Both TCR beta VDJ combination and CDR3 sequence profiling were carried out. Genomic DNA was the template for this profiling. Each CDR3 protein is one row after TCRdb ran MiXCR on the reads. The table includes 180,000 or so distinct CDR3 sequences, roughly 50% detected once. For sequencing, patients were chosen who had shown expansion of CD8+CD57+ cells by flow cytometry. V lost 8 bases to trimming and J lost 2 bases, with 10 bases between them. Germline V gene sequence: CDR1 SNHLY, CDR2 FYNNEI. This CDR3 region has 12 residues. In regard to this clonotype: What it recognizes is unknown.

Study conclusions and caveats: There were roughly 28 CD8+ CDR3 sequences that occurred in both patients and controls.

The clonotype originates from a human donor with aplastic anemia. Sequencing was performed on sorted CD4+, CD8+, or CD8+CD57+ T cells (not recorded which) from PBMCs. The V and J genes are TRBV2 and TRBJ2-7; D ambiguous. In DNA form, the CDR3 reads TGTGCCAGCGACCCTATGACCTACGAGCAGTACTTC. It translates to CASDPMTYEQYF.